This TCR beta chain appears in the sequencing data of a study of cytomegalovirus exposure and HLA in healthy donors. Study context: From 150 million to 200 million T cells, an earlier analysis saw under 140 million unique TCR beta sequences.

The PCR employed 60 Vbeta primers together with 13 Jbeta primers. Produced via immunoSEQ multiplex PCR; TCRdb's table is partial and in-frame only. Of 150,000 to 200,000 clones in the sample, 79% were seen once. The CDR3 extends over 16 amino acids. Germline values: CDR1 SGHRS, CDR2 YFSETQ. V was shortened by 0 bases and J by 1 base, with 13 bases between the two germline ends. Study-level findings and limits: Using the classifier, cytomegalovirus status was reportedly diagnosed with high specificity and sensitivity. The authors enumerated over 150 TCR beta chains as linked to cytomegalovirus.

Concerning this clone: Its antigen is still unknown.

This clonotype was obtained from a woman aged 45-65 years in good health and CMV-seronegative. The chain links TRBV5-1 to TRBJ2-5, with a weak D call TRBD1 (5 bases). Source material: PBMCs. CDR3 residues: CASSLDGWGAQETQYF. The CDR3 DNA reads as TGCGCCAGCAGCTTGGATGGCTGGGGCGCCCAAGAGACCCAGTACTTC.